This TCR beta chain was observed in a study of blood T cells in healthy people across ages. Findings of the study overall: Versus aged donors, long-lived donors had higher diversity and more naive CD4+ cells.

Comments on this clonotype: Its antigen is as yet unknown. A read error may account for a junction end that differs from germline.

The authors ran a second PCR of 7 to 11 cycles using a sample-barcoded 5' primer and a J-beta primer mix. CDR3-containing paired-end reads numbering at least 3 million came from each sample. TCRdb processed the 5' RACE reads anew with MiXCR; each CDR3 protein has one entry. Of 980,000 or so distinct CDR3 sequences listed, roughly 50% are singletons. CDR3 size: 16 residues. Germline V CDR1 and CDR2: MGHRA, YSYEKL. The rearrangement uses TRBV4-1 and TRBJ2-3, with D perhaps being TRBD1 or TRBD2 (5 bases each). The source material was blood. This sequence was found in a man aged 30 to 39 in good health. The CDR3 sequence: CASSPLGGVSTETQYF. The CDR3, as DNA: TGCGCCAGCAGCCCCCTTGGGGGTGTTTCCACAGAGACGCAGTATTTT.